Presented here are 23 T cell receptor beta chains from one specimen sequenced in a study of T cell repertoires in cytomegalovirus infection. TCRdb reanalysed the reads using MiXCR and keeps one entry per CDR3 protein. Seen here are around 58,000 distinct CDR3 sequences, over 20% observed once, and the top ten hold around 72%. No antigen has been identified for these receptors. The sequenced sample was CD8+ T cells from cultured PBMCs, obtained from culture after CMV antigen stimulation. All receptors derive from a human donor in good health (CMV status not recorded). Some clones in this sample may be carry-over from other donors' samples.

The chain joins TRBV12-3 or TRBV12-4 to TRBJ1-2; D unresolved. With 4 bases removed from V and 8 bases from J, the gap between germline ends came to 11 bases. This CDR3 spans 12 amino acids. CDR3 region: CASSSTEGGYTF. The CDR3 DNA is TGTGCCAGCAGTTCGACGGAAGGAGGCTACACCTTC.

The sample holds a few counts of this clonotype. The V and J genes are TRBV7-9 and TRBJ1-3, with D maybe TRBD1 (6 bases). The CDR3 is made up of 15 amino acids. CDR1 and CDR2 (germline): SEHNR, FQNEAQ (reference sequence). With 5 bases removed from V and 3 bases from J, the gap between germline ends came to 14 bases. The CDR3 DNA reads TGTGCCAGCAGCGCTACAGGGAGTTATGGAAACACCATATATTTT. As protein: CASSATGSYGNTIYF.

The rearrangement links TRBV7-6 to TRBJ2-2; no definite D call. The CDR3 sequence is 16 residues long. From germline, CDR1 is SGHVS and CDR2 FNYEAQ. V lost 1 base, J lost 2 bases, and 11 bases lay in between. DNA for the CDR3: TGTGCCAGCAGCTTAGAGGCCAGTTTAAACACCGGGGAGCTGTTTTTT. Protein: CASSLEASLNTGELFF.

This clonotype was counted only a few times. The chain links TRBV7-8 to TRBJ1-5; D remains unclear. Germline CDR1 SGHVS, CDR2 FQNEAQ. The CDR3 loop spans 17 amino acids. V lost 5 bases, J lost 2 bases, and 19 bases lay in between. CDR3 loop: CASSPQPRRHGNQPQHF. Here the CDR3 DNA reads TGTGCCAGCAGCCCTCAACCACGACGACATGGCAATCAGCCCCAGCATTTT.

The V and J genes are TRBV14 and TRBJ1-2; no definite D call. Trimming left V 0 bases short and J 1 base short, with 9 bases between. CDR1 and CDR2 from the germline V gene are SGHDN and FVKESK. The CDR3 sequence is 15 residues long. This CDR3 is CASSQDPVVNYGYTF. In DNA, the CDR3 is TGTGCCAGCAGCCAAGACCCGGTAGTTAACTATGGCTACACCTTC.

The table lists this clonotype with a count of one. The rearrangement links TRBV7-2 to TRBJ1-1, with TRBD1 as a possible D gene (6 bases). V gave up 4 bases and J gave up 1 base, with 16 bases separating them. Looked up from germline, CDR1 is SGHTA and CDR2 is FQGNSA. The CDR3 covers 16 residues. The CDR3 nucleotides are TGTGCCAGCAGCTCCTTTCTACAGGGTTGGAACACTGAAGCTTTCTTT. Its protein is CASSSFLQGWNTEAFF.

V usage is TRBV2 and J usage is TRBJ1-2, with D possibly being TRBD1 (6 bases). From germline, CDR1 is SNHLY and CDR2 FYNNEI. This CDR3 contains 19 residues. Trimming took 10 bases from V and 2 from J, leaving 32 bases between them. The CDR3 sequence is CATKIKTGLVTRGNYGYTF. Here the CDR3 DNA reads TGTGCCACCAAGATAAAAACAGGGTTGGTGACGAGGGGGAACTATGGCTACACCTTC.

This CDR3 reads CASSQGLRGETQYF. The CDR3 coding sequence is TGTGCCAGCAGCCAAGGGTTAAGGGGAGAGACCCAGTACTTC. The chain has TRBV7-6 and TRBJ2-5, with D possibly matching TRBD1 (5 bases). Germline assignment: CDR1 SGHVS and CDR2 FNYEAQ. Trimming shortened V by 5 bases and J by 4 bases, and 14 bases separated the two germline ends. The CDR3 totals 14 residues.

This chain joins TRBV7-6 and TRBJ2-1; D gene unclear. The ends were cut back, 5 bases at V and 2 bases at J, with 10 bases in the middle. The CDR3 sequence is 14 residues long. Germline values: CDR1 SGHVS, CDR2 FNYEAQ. The CDR3 bases are TGTGCCAGCAGCCCATCCCACCCCTACAATGAGCAGTTCTTC. It encodes CASSPSHPYNEQFF.

This clonotype was detected only a few times. The gene calls are TRBV12-3 or TRBV12-4 and TRBJ2-7, with D uncertain. V was shortened by 6 bases and J by 1 base, with 10 bases between the two germline ends. The CDR3 is 13 residues long. For the CDR3, the DNA is TGTGCCAGCAGCCCAGACCCGTCCTACGAGCAGTACTTC. This sequence encodes CASSPDPSYEQYF.

The chain couples TRBV7-8 to TRBJ2-4; 8 bases fit TRBD1. The CDR3 is 16 amino acids. In germline, CDR1 is SGHVS, CDR2 FQNEAQ. Unmatched junction bases numbered 8, after V lost 5 bases and J lost 2 bases. The CDR3 protein is CASSHQDRESKNIQYF. CDR3 sequence (DNA): TGTGCCAGCAGCCATCAGGACAGGGAATCCAAAAACATTCAGTACTTC.

This clonotype has a handful of counts. The chain couples TRBV7-3 to TRBJ2-3; no definite D call. V was shortened by 1 base and J by 8 bases, with 10 bases between the two germline ends. Germline-derived CDR1 and CDR2 are SGHTA and FQGTGA. The CDR3 loop spans 13 amino acids. For the CDR3, the DNA is TGTGCCAGCAGCTTAATGGTAGCTGGTACGCAGTATTTT. It yields the protein CASSLMVAGTQYF.

This clonotype has a handful of counts. This chain connects TRBV10-3 to TRBJ2-1; the match to TRBD2 covers 7 bases. The junction had 10 bases not matched to a gene; V was cut back by 3 bases and J by 8 bases. The CDR3 has 15 amino acids. Germline values: CDR1 ENHRY, CDR2 SYGVKD. The CDR3: CAISDAAGRPDEQFF. For the CDR3, the DNA is TGTGCCATCAGTGATGCAGCGGGGCGGCCCGATGAGCAGTTCTTC.

The chain joins TRBV10-3 to TRBJ2-1; D is possibly TRBD2 (7 bases). This CDR3 comprises 17 residues. The germline CDR1 and CDR2 sequences are ENHRY and SYGVKD. The germline V and J ends were trimmed by 2 bases and 2 bases, with 16 bases remaining between them. The CDR3 is CAISEPGGRGTYNEQFF. In DNA, the CDR3 is TGTGCCATCAGTGAGCCGGGGGGCAGGGGAACCTACAATGAGCAGTTCTTC.

CDR3 DNA sequence: TGTGCCAGCAGCACCCTAGCGGGGGGCGGCTATTCCAATGAGCAGTTCTTC. It translates to CASSTLAGGGYSNEQFF. J is TRBJ2-1 and V is TRBV7-2; 11 bases agree with TRBD2. The V segment lost 5 bases and the J segment 6 bases; nucleotides outside the gene matches: 12. CDR1 and CDR2 (germline): SGHTA, FQGNSA. The CDR3 spans 17 residues.

This clonotype was observed many times. This chain's CDR3 is CASRLQGTGELFF. The CDR3, as DNA: TGTGCCAGCAGACTACAGGGAACCGGGGAGCTGTTTTTT. This chain uses TRBV7-9 with TRBJ2-2; weak D call: TRBD1 (6 bases). This CDR3 region has 13 residues. Germline CDR1 reads SEHNR; CDR2 reads FQNEAQ (reference sequence). Trimming stripped 6 bases from V and 5 bases from J, with 10 bases between.

The chain uses TRBV7-9 and TRBJ2-3; 10 positions match TRBD1. The CDR3 is 16 residues long. J gave up 5 bases and V 1 base, and 6 bases lay outside the gene matches. CDR1 and CDR2 from the germline V gene are SEHNR and FQNEAQ (reference sequence). As DNA, the CDR3 is TGTGCCAGCAGCTTAGTATGGGACAGGGGCGGAGATACGCAGTATTTT. It is translated as CASSLVWDRGGDTQYF.

This clonotype occurred a few times. The chain uses TRBV10-3 and TRBJ2-3, with a tentative D call TRBD2 (5 bases). With 0 bases removed from V and 2 bases from J, the gap between germline ends came to 9 bases. The CDR3 has 15 residues. Germline V gene data show CDR1 as ENHRY and CDR2 as SYGVKD. For the CDR3, the DNA is TGTGCCATCAGTGAGTCTGAGGGTACCACAGATACGCAGTATTTT. Translation gives CAISESEGTTDTQYF.

This clonotype appeared many times. This chain connects TRBV4-1 to TRBJ2-5, with 8 bases matching TRBD2. CDR1 is MGHRA, CDR2 YSYEKL, per germline. J lost 5 bases, V lost 4 bases, and 3 bases had no gene match. This CDR3 has 13 amino acids. CDR3 in amino acids: CASSPSGSETQYF. CDR3 nucleotide sequence: TGCGCCAGCAGCCCTAGCGGGTCGGAGACCCAGTACTTC.

This clonotype was seen a few times. The CDR3 sequence is CASSLEIAGVTQYF. CDR3 coding DNA: TGTGCCAGCAGCTTAGAAATAGCGGGGGTTACGCAGTATTTT. The V call is TRBV7-2, the J call TRBJ2-3, with TRBD2 matching 9 bases. Germline CDR1 SGHTA, CDR2 FQGNSA. The CDR3 runs to 14 residues. V shed 1 base, J shed 8 bases, and the junction held 4 bases outside the gene matches.

This sequence joins TRBV7-2 and TRBJ1-3; D might be TRBD1 (5 bases). The CDR3 consists of 15 residues. Trimming shortened V by 4 bases and J by 8 bases, and 18 bases separated the two germline ends. Germline lookup yields CDR1 SGHTA and CDR2 FQGNSA. The CDR3 region is CASSSDMLRRDTIYF. CDR3 sequence (DNA): TGTGCCAGCAGCTCGGACATGTTGAGGCGGGACACCATATATTTT.

This clonotype has a handful of counts. The J gene is TRBJ1-6, the V gene TRBV2; D is undetermined. V lost 9 bases and J 0 bases, leaving 15 bases between the germline ends. The germline V gene encodes CDR1 SNHLY and CDR2 FYNNEI. The CDR3 is made up of 16 amino acids. CDR3 residues: CASTHSTSSYNSPLHF. The CDR3, as DNA: TGTGCCAGTACCCACTCCACGAGCTCCTATAATTCACCCCTCCACTTT.

This clonotype was seen more than once but under ten times. The CDR3 sequence: CAISRAGRSYEQYF. The CDR3 coding sequence is TGTGCCATCTCGAGGGCGGGCCGCTCCTACGAGCAGTACTTC. The rearrangement joins TRBV7-9 to TRBJ2-7; TRBD2 is a possible D gene (5 bases). The V end lost 10 bases, the J end lost 0 bases, and 16 bases lay between the germline ends. The CDR3 runs to 14 residues. The germline V gene has CDR1 SEHNR and CDR2 FQNEAQ (reference sequence).